This T cell receptor beta chain was observed in a study of blood T cell repertoires in COVID-19. V shed 6 bases, J shed 0 bases, and the junction held 4 bases outside the gene matches. The germline V gene has CDR1 SGHTA and CDR2 FQGNSA. This CDR3 region has 16 residues. Profiling relied on immunoSEQ multiplex PCR, and the TCRdb table lists in-frame clones only, not all of them. The sample comprises more than 250,000 clones, 92% of which are singletons, and approximately 18% rests with the top ten. The rearrangement links TRBV7-2 to TRBJ1-6, with TRBD1 matching 8 bases. The source material was PBMCs or T cells enriched from blood (not recorded which). The TCR comes from a woman aged 25 to 39 who had recovered from COVID-19. CDR3 residues: CASRGQGSSYNSPLHF. For the CDR3, the DNA is TGTGCCAGCAGAGGACAGGGAAGCTCCTATAATTCACCCCTCCACTTT.